This T cell receptor beta chain comes out of a study of CD8 T cells in ankylosing spondylitis. General study findings and limits: Made up of eight highly homologous variants, a TCR beta motif appeared characteristic of ankylosing spondylitis blood.

This clonotype was recorded at least ten times. Antigen: not known. The germline gives CDR1 MNHEY, CDR2 SVGAGI. This CDR3 is built from 13 residues. After removal of 4 bases from V and 6 bases from J, the junction contained 4 bases not matched to a gene. Making use of molecular barcodes, quantitative 5'-RACE generated TCR beta libraries. TCRdb re-called the 5' RACE reads with MiXCR, one entry per CDR3 protein. The table includes some 220,000 distinct CDR3 sequences, about 7% detected once. The gene calls are TRBV6-5 and TRBJ1-2; 8 nucleotides align to TRBD1. Sequenced material: blood, either unsorted or a sorted T cell fraction (not recorded which). This receptor was taken from a male donor with ankylosing spondylitis. The CDR3 region has the DNA TGTGCCAGCAGTTTGGACAGGGCCCATGGCTACACCTTC. This sequence encodes CASSLDRAHGYTF.